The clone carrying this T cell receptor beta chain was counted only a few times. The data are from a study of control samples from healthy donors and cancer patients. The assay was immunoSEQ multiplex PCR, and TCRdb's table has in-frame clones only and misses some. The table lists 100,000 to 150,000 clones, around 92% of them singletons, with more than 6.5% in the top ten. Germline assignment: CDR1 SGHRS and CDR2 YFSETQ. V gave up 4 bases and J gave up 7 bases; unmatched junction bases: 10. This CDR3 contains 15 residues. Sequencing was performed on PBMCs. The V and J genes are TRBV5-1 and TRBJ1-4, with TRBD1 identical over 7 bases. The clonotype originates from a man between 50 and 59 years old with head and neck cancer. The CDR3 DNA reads TGCGCCAGCAGCCCTTCTGCCAGGGGGTCTGAAAAACTGTTTTTT. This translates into CASSPSARGSEKLFF. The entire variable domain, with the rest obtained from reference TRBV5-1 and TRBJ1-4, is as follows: KAGVTQTPRYLIKTRGQQVTLSCSPISGHRSVSWYQQTPGQGLQFLFEYFSETQRNKGNFPGRFSGRQFSNSRSEMNVSTLELGDSALYLCASSPSARGSEKLFFGSGTQLSVL.